The T cell receptor beta chain described here comes from a study of T cell changes during pregnancy in multiple sclerosis. The CDR3 has 17 residues. Germline V CDR1 and CDR2: SNHLY, FYNNEI. Trimming took off 6 bases at V and 8 bases at J, with 28 bases between the two ends. Clones were sequenced by immunoSEQ multiplex PCR, and TCRdb holds only the in-frame ones, with some missing. The table lists approximately 43,000 clones, around four fifths of them singletons. The J gene is TRBJ1-2, the V gene TRBV2, with D unresolved. This receptor was identified in a female donor with multiple sclerosis, enrolled in a pregnancy study. The starting material was CD4+ T cells from peripheral blood mononuclear cells, obtained before pregnancy. The CDR3 nucleotides read TGTGCCAGCAGGAACCCCGTCGGGTCGGACTCAACGAGAGGCTACACCTTC. Translated, it gives CASRNPVGSDSTRGYTF.